This section outlines one T cell receptor beta chain sequence together with its context. What it binds is unknown. V lost 4 bases, J lost 7 bases, and 15 bases stayed unmatched. The CDR3 extends over 17 amino acids. Germline CDR1 SGHRS, CDR2 YFSETQ. This entry comes from a study of cytomegalovirus exposure and HLA in healthy donors. Study details: Prior work identified around 100 million unique TCR beta sequences in some 200 million T cells. Study-level findings and limits: Three chains linked to CMV were shown in vitro to be specific for CMV antigens. The study recorded 164 TCR beta chains that were cytomegalovirus-associated. Presence/absence comparisons presumed near-even sequencing depth among donors.

Primers included in the PCR were 60 Vbeta and 13 Jbeta primers. Repertoires were generated with immunoSEQ multiplex PCR, while TCRdb's copy carries only in-frame clones and drops some. The sample records 100,000 to 150,000 clones, less than 85% being singletons. The chain couples TRBV5-1 to TRBJ2-1, with TRBD1 identical over 9 bases. The sample comprised PBMCs. This clonotype was sampled from a middle-aged man in good health and CMV-seronegative. The CDR3 coding sequence is TGCGCCAGCAGCCCAGGAGATCGGGACAGGGCTGAGAATGAGCAGTTCTTC. Encoded protein: CASSPGDRDRAENEQFF.